The source of this T cell receptor beta chain is a study of identical twins. TCRdb itself ran the 5' RACE reads through MiXCR, one entry per CDR3 protein. The profile shows 1.5 million to 2 million distinct CDR3 sequences, 32% of them singletons. The junction had 15 bases not matched to a gene; V was cut back by 3 bases and J by 0 bases. The CDR3 is 19 residues long. CDR1 is DFQATT, CDR2 SNEGSKA, per germline (reference sequence). Sequences were obtained from cord blood. The V and J genes are TRBV20-1 and TRBJ2-1, with TRBD2 identical over 9 bases. The sequence was obtained from a newborn girl in good health. Here the CDR3 reads CSARDGTSSFSGSYNEQFF. In DNA, the CDR3 is TGCAGTGCTAGGGATGGGACTAGCTCGTTTTCGGGCTCCTACAATGAGCAGTTCTTC.